These 13 T cell receptor beta chains share one sample of origin, sequenced in a study of T cell repertoires in cytomegalovirus infection. These receptors' targets are unknown. MiXCR, run by TCRdb on the reads, gives a single entry per CDR3 protein. Found here are 250,000 to 400,000 distinct CDR3 sequences, 20% to 25% of them singletons; the top ten hold about an eighth. Sequencing used cultured PBMCs, obtained from culture after CMV antigen stimulation. The receptors shown here come from a human donor in good health (CMV status not recorded). Some clones in this sample may be carry-over from other donors' samples.

The rearrangement joins TRBV6-5 to TRBJ2-5; maybe TRBD2 (6 bases). The CDR3 has 14 residues. The V gene lost 6 bases and the J gene lost 3 bases, with 14 bases spanning the gap. Germline assignment: CDR1 MNHEY and CDR2 SVGAGI. The CDR3 coding sequence is TGTGCCAGCAGCCCGGCAGCTAGCGAAGAGACCCAGTACTTC. Its translation: CASSPAASEETQYF.

The chain carries TRBV20-1 and TRBJ2-5, with a possible D match to TRBD2 (5 bases). V lost 5 bases and J lost 4, with 29 bases in between. CDR3 length: 18 amino acids. Germline CDR1 and CDR2: DFQATT and SNEGSKA (reference sequence). The CDR3 DNA reads TGCAGTGCTCAACCGGAGATGTGGGAGTCGGAGAGAGGAGAGACCCAGTACTTC. Translating it yields CSAQPEMWESERGETQYF.

The chain couples TRBV5-6 to TRBJ2-7; D gene unclear. V gave up 2 bases and J gave up 5 bases, with 11 bases separating them. Germline loops: CDR1 SGHDT, CDR2 YYEEEE. The CDR3 has 13 amino acids. The CDR3 protein is CASSFTGGDEQYV. The CDR3 DNA reads TGTGCCAGCAGCTTTACGGGTGGGGACGAGCAGTACGTC.

This clonotype rates as medium-sized (0.01 to 0.1%). The chain combines TRBV7-8 with TRBJ1-1; a possible D gene is TRBD1 (5 bases). The CDR3 consists of 12 residues. V was shortened by 3 bases and J by 5 bases, with 7 bases between the two germline ends. CDR1 SGHVS and CDR2 FQNEAQ come from the germline V gene. The CDR3 DNA follows: TGTGCCAGCAGCTTGGGGGAGACTGAAGCTTTCTTT. Translating gives CASSLGETEAFF.

The V and J genes are TRBV6-2 or TRBV6-3 and TRBJ2-1; weak D call: TRBD2 (5 bases). V was clipped by 10 bases and J by 0 bases, with 16 bases between them. Germline CDR1 MNHEY, CDR2 SVGEGT. This CDR3 region has 15 residues. As DNA, the CDR3 is TGTGCCATCAAAGCGGATTCTAACTCCTACAATGAGCAGTTCTTC. It specifies CAIKADSNSYNEQFF.

J is TRBJ2-1 and V is TRBV15, with D possibly being TRBD1 (6 bases). Per the germline V gene, CDR1 is LNHNV and CDR2 is YYDKDF (reference sequence). The V gene lost 5 bases and the J gene lost 0 bases, with 11 bases spanning the gap. This CDR3 is 15 amino acids long. DNA for the CDR3: TGTGCCACCAGCGATTGGACAGACTCCTACAATGAGCAGTTCTTC. It is translated as CATSDWTDSYNEQFF.

The V and J genes are TRBV6-2 or TRBV6-3 and TRBJ2-3; 8 bases fit TRBD2. This CDR3 region has 19 residues. From germline, CDR1 is MNHEY and CDR2 SVGEGT. Trimming cost V 3 bases and J 6 bases; bases outside gene matches: 20. The CDR3 region has the DNA TGTGCCAGCAGTTATCCGGTCGGCGGGAGGCTTTCTCGACAGGATACGCAGTATTTT. The encoded protein is CASSYPVGGRLSRQDTQYF.

V and J are TRBV6-6 and TRBJ2-7, with 8 nucleotides matching TRBD2. The V and J ends lost 0 bases and 4 bases, in that order; junction bases with no gene match: 5. The germline gives CDR1 MNHNY, CDR2 SVGAGI (reference sequence). The CDR3 runs to 15 residues. The CDR3 bases are TGTGCCAGCAGTTACTCGAGGGAGCGGGAGTACGAGCAGTACGTC. This gives the protein CASSYSREREYEQYV.

In its sample, this clonotype was seen a few times. The V gene is TRBV28, the J gene TRBJ2-3; D gene unclear. The germline V and J ends were trimmed by 11 bases and 0 bases, with 12 bases remaining between them. CDR3 length: 13 amino acids. CDR1 is MDHEN and CDR2 is SYDVKM in the germline V gene. The CDR3 nucleotides are TGTGCCGCCTCGGGCGGTAGCACAGATACGCAGTATTTT. It is translated as CAASGGSTDTQYF. Full variable domain (remainder filled in from reference TRBV28 and TRBJ2-3): DVKVTQSSRYLVKRTGEKVFLECVQDMDHENMFWYRQDPGLGLRLIYFSYDVKMKEKGDIPEGYSVSREKKERFSLILESASTNQTSMYLCAASGGSTDTQYFGPGTRLTVL.

The V gene is TRBV7-9, the J gene TRBJ1-2; D might be TRBD1 (5 bases). Trimming removed 1 base at V and 4 bases at J, with 13 bases between. This CDR3 is built from 15 residues. Per germline, CDR1 SEHNR and CDR2 FQNEAQ (reference sequence). The CDR3 sequence is CASSLVARASYGYTF. CDR3 DNA: TGTGCCAGCAGCTTAGTGGCCAGGGCCTCCTATGGCTACACCTTC.

Only a few counts were recorded for this clonotype. V is TRBV6-5 and J is TRBJ2-2; D is perhaps TRBD2 (5 bases). Germline V CDR1 and CDR2: MNHEY, SVGAGI. V dropped 6 bases and J dropped 5 bases, with 19 bases sitting between them. The length of the CDR3 is 16 residues. The CDR3 sequence is CASSPHTGIGTGELFF. CDR3 DNA: TGTGCCAGCAGCCCCCACACCGGGATCGGGACCGGGGAGCTGTTTTTT.

Written as DNA, the CDR3 is TGTGCCAGCAGTTACTCGAATATCCTCTACGAGCAGTACTTC. Its protein product is CASSYSNILYEQYF. The chain combines TRBV6-2 or TRBV6-3 with TRBJ2-7; D is unresolved. Germline assignment: CDR1 MNHEY and CDR2 SVGEGT. The CDR3 is 14 amino acids. V dropped 0 bases and J dropped 3 bases, with 9 bases sitting between them.

The chain couples TRBV6-5 to TRBJ2-2, with 10 bases lining up with TRBD2. Germline V CDR1 and CDR2: MNHEY, SVGAGI. Trimming removed 6 bases from V and 5 bases from J; junction bases left unmatched: 9. This CDR3 comprises 16 residues. This chain's CDR3 is CASRPLAGVRTGELFF. The CDR3 DNA is TGTGCCAGCAGGCCGCTAGCGGGAGTAAGGACCGGGGAGCTGTTTTTT.